These 20 T cell receptor beta chains originate from one sample sequenced in a study of CD8+CD57+ T cells in acquired aplastic anemia. Using genomic DNA as the template, TCR beta VDJ and CDR3 profiling was carried out. MiXCR was run by TCRdb on the reads, yielding one entry per CDR3 protein. This repertoire shows under 200,000 distinct CDR3 sequences, about half found once; its top ten account for 3.2%. Sequenced patients had shown CD8+CD57+ cell expansion by flow cytometry. The material sequenced was sorted CD4+, CD8+, or CD8+CD57+ T cells (not recorded which) from PBMCs. Receptor source: a human donor with aplastic anemia.

The chain combines TRBV7-2 with TRBJ2-7; possibly TRBD1 for D (6 bases). Looked up from germline, CDR1 is SGHTA and CDR2 is FQGNSA. Between the trimmed V and J ends, which lost 5 bases and 5 bases, there was a span of 10 bases. This CDR3 comprises 12 residues. CDR3 sequence reads: CASSRDRNEQYF. DNA of the CDR3: TGTGCCAGCAGCCGTGACAGGAACGAGCAGTACTTC.

CDR3 sequence: CASSTGDNSPLHF. The CDR3 coding sequence is TGTGCCAGCAGTACGGGTGATAATTCACCCCTCCACTTT. The chain couples TRBV5-4 to TRBJ1-6, with D unresolved. The CDR3 covers 13 residues. Trimming stripped 5 bases from V and 5 bases from J, with 8 bases between. CDR1 and CDR2 (germline): SGHNT, YYREEE (reference sequence).

This chain uses TRBV11-2 with TRBJ2-1; D not certain. The V and J ends lost 8 bases and 9 bases respectively, with 20 bases between them. The germline gives CDR1 SGHAT, CDR2 FQNNGV. CDR3 length equals 14 residues. CDR3 loop: CASGVRARGREQFF. CDR3 nucleotide sequence: TGTGCCAGCGGGGTGCGCGCCCGCGGACGTGAGCAGTTCTTC.

The sample holds a few counts of this clonotype. The rearrangement joins TRBV7-8 to TRBJ2-7; possibly TRBD1 or TRBD2 for D (5 bases each). The CDR3 sequence is 14 residues long. The V gene's germline CDR1 is SGHVS and CDR2 FQNEAQ. The V end lost 6 bases, the J end lost 1 base, and 13 bases lay between the germline ends. The CDR3 reads CASRTGPGSYEQYF. The CDR3 DNA follows: TGTGCCAGCAGAACGGGGCCAGGTTCCTACGAGCAGTACTTC.

This clonotype was counted many times. This chain links TRBV5-6 with TRBJ2-4; D is possibly TRBD1 (6 bases). The germline CDR1 and CDR2 sequences are SGHDT and YYEEEE. The germline V and J ends were trimmed by 5 bases and 2 bases, with 11 bases remaining between them. CDR3 length: 14 amino acids. The CDR3 nucleotides read TGTGCCAGCAGTTTCCGGGACACCAAAAACATTCAGTACTTC. Encoded protein: CASSFRDTKNIQYF.

The chain uses TRBV20-1 and TRBJ2-5; 7 positions agree with TRBD2. The length of the CDR3 is 15 residues. The germline V gene encodes CDR1 DFQATT and CDR2 SNEGSKA (reference sequence). The V segment lost 0 bases and the J segment 3 bases; nucleotides outside the gene matches: 7. DNA for the CDR3: TGCAGTGCTAGAGATTTGTCTAGCGGAGAAGAGACCCAGTACTTC. Translation: CSARDLSSGEETQYF.

This clonotype was detected ten times or more. The chain has TRBV29-1 and TRBJ2-3; D ambiguous. Looked up from germline, CDR1 is SQVTM and CDR2 is ANQGSEA. This CDR3 is built from 12 residues. V gave up 3 bases and J gave up 2 bases, with 6 bases separating them. The CDR3 here is CSVDDNTDTQYF. CDR3 in DNA: TGCAGCGTTGACGACAACACAGATACGCAGTATTTT.

This clonotype showed up just a few times. This chain links TRBV10-2 with TRBJ1-5; D call uncertain. The CDR3 has 16 residues. The germline V gene encodes CDR1 WSHSY and CDR2 SAAADI. Trimming left V 3 bases short and J 3 bases short, with 15 bases between. The CDR3 DNA is TGCGCCAGCAGTGACGTCGTTTCGGGTCTCAATCAGCCCCAGCATTTT. As protein: CASSDVVSGLNQPQHF.

This clonotype was counted many times. The rearrangement joins TRBV3-1 to TRBJ1-1, with a weak D call TRBD1 (5 bases). Germline V gives CDR1 LGHDT, CDR2 YNNKEL (reference sequence). This CDR3 has 14 amino acids. V gave up 4 bases and J gave up 3 bases, with 12 bases separating them. The chain's CDR3 is CASSRGQEDTEAFF. CDR3 bases: TGTGCCAGCAGCCGCGGACAAGAGGACACTGAAGCTTTCTTT.

This clonotype was seen once. This chain links TRBV24-1 with TRBJ2-5; 10 bases match TRBD2. From germline, CDR1 is KGHDR and CDR2 SFDVKD. The CDR3 has 15 amino acids. Trimming cost V 3 bases and J 5 bases; bases outside gene matches: 5. CDR3 DNA sequence: TGTGCCACCAGTGATGCCGGGACTAGCGAGGAGACCCAGTACTTC. Translating it yields CATSDAGTSEETQYF.

This clonotype was detected many times. The DNA of the CDR3 is TGCAGTGCTAGAGAACAGGGTTTCCTCTATGGCTACACCTTC. It specifies CSAREQGFLYGYTF. The J gene is TRBJ1-2, the V gene TRBV20-1; D possibly corresponds to TRBD1 (6 bases). This CDR3 is built from 14 residues. V was clipped by 0 bases and J by 4 bases, with 12 bases between them. The V gene's germline CDR1 is DFQATT and CDR2 SNEGSKA (reference sequence).

The chain couples TRBV7-9 to TRBJ1-2; tentatively, D is TRBD1 (5 bases). This CDR3 has 11 amino acids. CDR1 SEHNR and CDR2 FQNEAQ come from the germline V gene (reference sequence). Deletions cut 6 bases from V and 6 bases from J, with 8 bases between. This CDR3 is CASSMTDGYTF. The CDR3 nucleotides read TGTGCCAGCAGTATGACAGATGGCTACACCTTC.

On this clonotype itself: A read error may explain this, as a much larger clone is one base away. The chain has TRBV12-3 or TRBV12-4 and TRBJ2-5; the D call may be TRBD1 or TRBD2 (5 bases each). The CDR3 runs 13 residues. The CDR3 loop is CASSWGVGETQCF. The CDR3 coding sequence is TGTGCCAGCAGTTGGGGCGTGGGGGAGACCCAGTGCTTC.

With respect to this clonotype: A much bigger clone sits one base away, suggesting this may be a read error. V is TRBV12-3 or TRBV12-4 and J is TRBJ2-3; 9 bases are a match to TRBD1. The CDR3 sequence is 16 residues long. The CDR3 here is CASSLAMGTGTDMQYF. The CDR3 coding sequence is TGTGCCAGCAGTTTAGCGATGGGGACAGGGACAGATATGCAGTATTTT.

This chain joins TRBV25-1 and TRBJ2-7, with no clear D. The CDR3 loop spans 14 amino acids. Trimming left V 0 bases short and J 3 bases short, with 9 bases between. Germline V gene lookup returns CDR1 MGHDK and CDR2 SYGVNS. CDR3 protein: CASSEYRAFYEQYF. CDR3 nucleotide sequence: TGTGCCAGCAGTGAATATAGAGCGTTCTACGAGCAGTACTTC.

This rearrangement joins TRBV10-3 to TRBJ1-5, with D tentatively TRBD1 (6 bases). Trimming stripped 6 bases from V and 5 bases from J, with 11 bases between. The germline V gene encodes CDR1 ENHRY and CDR2 SYGVKD. The length of the CDR3 is 13 residues. The CDR3 nucleotides are TGTGCCATCAGGCGGGACACCGATCAGCCCCAGCATTTT. It encodes CAIRRDTDQPQHF.

To note about this clonotype: The junction does not match germline at one end; this may be a read error. V usage is TRBV5-1 and J usage is TRBJ1-1, with a tentative D call TRBD1 (6 bases). Germline V lookup: CDR1 SGHRS, CDR2 YFSETQ. The CDR3 loop spans 13 amino acids. The CDR3 bases are TGCGCCAGCAGCGTAGGACAGAACACTGAAGCTCTCTTT. Translating it yields CASSVGQNTEALF.

The rearrangement links TRBV6-1 to TRBJ2-7; D not resolved. V dropped 6 bases and J dropped 4 bases, with 16 bases sitting between them. Germline CDR1 is MNHNS and CDR2 is SASEGT. This CDR3 comprises 14 residues. The CDR3 region is CASSGWQDRYEQYF. CDR3 in DNA: TGTGCCAGCAGCGGGTGGCAGGATCGTTACGAGCAGTACTTC.

Ten or more counts support this clonotype. The chain combines TRBV5-1 with TRBJ1-6; D remains unclear. With 0 bases removed from V and 3 bases from J, the gap between germline ends came to 4 bases. In germline, CDR1 is SGHRS, CDR2 YFSETQ. This CDR3 has 14 residues. The DNA of the CDR3 is TGCGCCAGCAGCTTGGCAGACTATAATTCACCCCTCCACTTT. Its translation: CASSLADYNSPLHF. Filled out from reference TRBV5-1 and TRBJ1-6, the complete variable domain reads KAGVTQTPRYLIKTRGQQVTLSCSPISGHRSVSWYQQTPGQGLQFLFEYFSETQRNKGNFPGRFSGRQFSNSRSEMNVSTLELGDSALYLCASSLADYNSPLHFGNGTRLTVT.

The rearrangement links TRBV20-1 to TRBJ2-1, with D perhaps matching TRBD1 (6 bases). The germline gives CDR1 DFQATT, CDR2 SNEGSKA (reference sequence). The CDR3 is made up of 14 amino acids. CDR3 nucleotides: TGCAGCGCTTTAGTCAGGGGTAGCTACAATGAGCAGTTCTTC. As protein: CSALVRGSYNEQFF.